Listed below are T cell receptor beta chains from one sample, sequenced in a study of blood T cells in healthy people across ages. One entry per CDR3 protein results from TCRdb running MiXCR on the 5' RACE reads. In the table there are over a million distinct CDR3 sequences, more than 40% of which are singletons. The specimen was blood. These receptors came from a woman aged 60 to 75 in good health. The CDR3 runs from the conserved cysteine through the conserved F or W. D genes are given only for firm matches. Some rows have no size entry. The others give once, few or many, or a class for an expanded clone.

. | . | TRBJ1-2 | TRBV28 | TGTGCCAGTAGGGACGTCCAAATCTATGGCTACACCTTC | CASRDVQIYGYTF
. | . | TRBJ2-7 | TRBV10-3 | TGTGCCATCAGTGAGTCAGCAGGGGAGAAACTCTACGAGCAGTACTTC | CAISESAGEKLYEQYF
. | once | TRBJ1-2 | TRBV27 | TGTGCCAGCAGTCTCCGGGGCAGCCCCACTAACTATGGCTACACCTTC | CASSLRGSPTNYGYTF
. | . | TRBJ1-5 | TRBV20-1 | TGCAGTGCTCGCCCCGGCGGGAGCAATCAGCCCCAGCATTTT | CSARPGGSNQPQHF
TRBD1 | few | TRBJ2-7 | TRBV18 | TGTGCCAGCTCCCTGAACAGGGACAGGGGTTACGAGCAGTACTTC | CASSLNRDRGYEQYF
. | . | TRBJ2-1 | TRBV7-2 | TGTGCCAGCAGCTTACCTAGCTTTCGGGAGCAGCTCTTC | CASSLPSFREQLF
TRBD2 | . | TRBJ2-5 | TRBV25-1 | TGTGCCAGCAGTGAGGGCTCTAGCGGGAGTCGGGAGACCCAGTACTTC | CASSEGSSGSRETQYF
. | . | TRBJ2-7 | TRBV20-1 | TGCAGGGCTAGGAGGGGCGAGCAGTACTTC | CRARRGEQYF
. | few | TRBJ1-2 | TRBV20-1 | TGCAGTGCTAGAGGCGACGGCTACACCTTC | CSARGDGYTF
. | . | TRBJ2-7 | TRBV4-2 | TGTGCCAGCAGCCAAGGGCCGGTGGGCTACGAGCAGTACTTC | CASSQGPVGYEQYF
. | . | TRBJ2-6 | TRBV20-1 | TGCAGTGCTAGGAAGTCTGGGGCCAACGTCCTGACTTTC | CSARKSGANVLTF
. | . | TRBJ1-2 | TRBV27 | TGTGCCAGCAGTTCCCCGGGGAGGGACTATGGCTACACCTTC | CASSSPGRDYGYTF
. | many | TRBJ2-7 | TRBV28 | TGTGCCAGCAGTTCAGGACCTCCCTACGAGCAGTACTTC | CASSSGPPYEQYF
. | . | TRBJ1-1 | TRBV25-1 | TGTGCCAGCAGTGGCTCGCCCGGGGTGGGTTTCACTGAAGCTTTCTTT | CASSGSPGVGFTEAFF
. | once | TRBJ2-3 | TRBV28 | TGTGCCTCGCAGGGGGGACTCGCGACAGATACGCAGTATTTT | CASQGGLATDTQYF
TRBD1 | . | TRBJ2-7 | TRBV12-3/TRBV12-4 | TGTGCCAGCAGTTTAGAGGTTGGACAGGGCTCCTACGAGCAGTACTTC | CASSLEVGQGSYEQYF
. | . | TRBJ2-7 | TRBV15 | TGTGCCACCAGCAGAGATGCCGGGAACTCCTACGAGCAGTACTTC | CATSRDAGNSYEQYF
. | . | TRBJ2-5 | TRBV29-1 | TGCAGCGCCCTGGACGGAGAGACCCAGTACTTC | CSALDGETQYF
TRBD2 | . | TRBJ2-1 | TRBV29-1 | TGCAGCGTTGGTGGCGGGAGAGGGTACAATGAGCAGTTCTTC | CSVGGGRGYNEQFF
TRBD2 | few | TRBJ2-3 | TRBV29-1 | TGCAGCGTTGAAAGTCTAGCGGGCATTACCTCTAGCACAGATACGCAGTATTTT | CSVESLAGITSSTDTQYF
TRBD2 | few | TRBJ2-5 | TRBV5-4 | TGTGCCAGCAGCGGGACTAGCGGGGAGGGGGAGACCCAGTACTTC | CASSGTSGEGETQYF
. | . | TRBJ2-5 | TRBV12-5 | TGTGCTAGTGCCTTTGAGGGTAGGGGAGAGACCCAGTACTTC | CASAFEGRGETQYF
TRBD2 | . | TRBJ2-2 | TRBV20-1 | TGCAGTGCGAGGACTAGCGGGATATCCGGGGAGCTGTTTTTT | CSARTSGISGELFF
. | . | TRBJ2-7 | TRBV7-9 | TGTGCCAGCAGCATACCGGGGCCGAGGGGTTACTACGAGCAGTACTTC | CASSIPGPRGYYEQYF
TRBD2 | . | TRBJ2-1 | TRBV6-2/TRBV6-3 | TGTGCCAGCAGCCCCAATAGCGGGAGGAGCTCCTACAATGAGCAGTTCTTC | CASSPNSGRSSYNEQFF
. | few | TRBJ2-7 | TRBV6-2/TRBV6-3 | TGTGCCAGCAGTGACCCGCGCGTAGAGCAGTACTTC | CASSDPRVEQYF
TRBD2 | . | TRBJ2-1 | TRBV6-5 | TGTGCCAGCAGTTCGGTAGCGGGAGGTCCTGGGGAGCAGTTCTTC | CASSSVAGGPGEQFF
. | . | TRBJ2-5 | TRBV29-1 | TGCAGCTTCCGACTAGTGGGATATCGAAAGACCCAGTACTTC | CSFRLVGYRKTQYF
. | . | TRBJ2-1 | TRBV25-1 | TGTGCCAGCAGTGGCTATTACAATGAGCAGTTCTTC | CASSGYYNEQFF
TRBD2 | few | TRBJ2-1 | TRBV20-1 | TGCAGTGCTCGAGGACTAGCGGGAGGACTCCATGAGCAGTTCTTC | CSARGLAGGLHEQFF
. | . | TRBJ2-5 | TRBV10-3 | TGTGCCACCCATCCTAGTGGAGCAGAGACCCAGTACTTC | CATHPSGAETQYF
. | . | TRBJ2-1 | TRBV9 | TGTGCCAGCAGCCCCCCTTCGGGTGATGAGCAGTTCTTC | CASSPPSGDEQFF
. | . | TRBJ2-3 | TRBV29-1 | TGCAGCGTCGGCCCCCGGAGCGGCCCTACCACAGATACGCAGTATTTT | CSVGPRSGPTTDTQYF
TRBD2 | few | TRBJ2-3 | TRBV6-5 | TGTGCCAGCAGTTACTCGTTACAGCAGCGGGGTACGCAGTATTTT | CASSYSLQQRGTQYF
. | few | TRBJ2-7 | TRBV14 | TGTGCCAGCAGTCCGACCGGGACCTACTACGAGCAGTACTTC | CASSPTGTYYEQYF
TRBD2 | few | TRBJ2-3 | TRBV27 | TGTGCCAGCAGTTTACTAGCGGCCGTCACAGATACGCAGTATTTT | CASSLLAAVTDTQYF
. | . | TRBJ1-2 | TRBV9 | TGTGCCAGCAGCGTTGGCCCCCTCACGGCGGCTGGCTACACCTTC | CASSVGPLTAAGYTF
TRBD2 | few | TRBJ2-3 | TRBV20-1 | TGCAGTGCTCTGGGGGGGATATATACGCAGTATTTT | CSALGGIYTQYF
. | many | TRBJ2-5 | TRBV5-1 | TGTGCCAGCAGCTTAGAGGGGGGAGGGGAGACCCAGTACTTC | CASSLEGGGETQYF
. | . | TRBJ1-6 | TRBV3-1 | TGTGCCAGCAGCCCCGGACGGGGGCCTCCCCCCCTCCACTTT | CASSPGRGPPPLHF
. | . | TRBJ2-7 | TRBV12-3/TRBV12-4 | TGTGCCAGCAGTTCACCGACAGGAATCTCCTACGAGCAGTACTTC | CASSSPTGISYEQYF
TRBD2 | . | TRBJ2-1 | TRBV12-3/TRBV12-4 | TGTGCCAGCGGAGCGGGATTTTGGAATGAGCAGTTCTTC | CASGAGFWNEQFF